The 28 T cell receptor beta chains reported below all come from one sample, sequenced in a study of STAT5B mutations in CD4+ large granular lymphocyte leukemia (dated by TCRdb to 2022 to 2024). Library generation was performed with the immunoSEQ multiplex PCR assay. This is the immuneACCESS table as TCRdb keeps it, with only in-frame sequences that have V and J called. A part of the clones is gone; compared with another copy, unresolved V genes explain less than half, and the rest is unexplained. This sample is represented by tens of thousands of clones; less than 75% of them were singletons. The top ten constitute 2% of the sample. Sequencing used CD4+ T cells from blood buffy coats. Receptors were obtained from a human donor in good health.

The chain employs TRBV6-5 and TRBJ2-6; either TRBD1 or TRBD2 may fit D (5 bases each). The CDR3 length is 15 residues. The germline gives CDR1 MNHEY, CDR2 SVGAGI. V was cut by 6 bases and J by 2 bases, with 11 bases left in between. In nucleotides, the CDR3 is TGTGCCAGCAGGGGGGACCGAACTGGGGCCAACGTCCTGACTTTC. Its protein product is CASRGDRTGANVLTF.

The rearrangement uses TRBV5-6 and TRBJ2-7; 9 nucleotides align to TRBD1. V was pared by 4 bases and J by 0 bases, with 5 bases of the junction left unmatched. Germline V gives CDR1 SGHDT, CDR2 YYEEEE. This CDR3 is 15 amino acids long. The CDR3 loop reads CASSTPDRGSYEQYF. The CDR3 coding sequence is TGTGCCAGCAGCACACCGGACAGGGGCTCCTACGAGCAGTACTTC.

CDR3 region: CASSLGTSGYTDTQYF. CDR3 nucleotides: TGCGCCAGCAGCCTGGGGACTAGCGGGTATACAGATACGCAGTATTTT. This chain uses TRBV5-1 with TRBJ2-3; TRBD2 agrees at 12 bases. CDR3 length: 16 residues. CDR1 and CDR2 from the germline V gene are SGHRS and YFSETQ. Losses at the gene ends were 4 bases for V and 3 bases for J; bases not matched to a gene: 6.

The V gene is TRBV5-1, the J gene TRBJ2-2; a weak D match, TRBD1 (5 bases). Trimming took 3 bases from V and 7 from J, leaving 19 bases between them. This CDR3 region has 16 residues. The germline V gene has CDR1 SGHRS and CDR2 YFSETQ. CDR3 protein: CASSWASGRQGGELFF. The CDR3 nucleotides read TGCGCCAGCAGCTGGGCATCAGGGCGGCAGGGCGGGGAGCTGTTTTTT.

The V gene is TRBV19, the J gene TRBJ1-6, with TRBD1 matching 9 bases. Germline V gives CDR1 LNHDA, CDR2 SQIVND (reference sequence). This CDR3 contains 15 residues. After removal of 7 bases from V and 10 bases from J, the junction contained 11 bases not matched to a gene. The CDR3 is CASTPGQGSRSPLHF. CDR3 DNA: TGTGCCAGTACCCCGGGACAGGGAAGTAGATCACCCCTCCACTTT. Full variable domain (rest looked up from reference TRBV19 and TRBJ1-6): DGGITQSPKYLFRKEGQNVTLSCEQNLNHDAMYWYRQDPGQGLRLIYYSQIVNDFQKGDIAEGYSVSREKKESFPLTVTSAQKNPTAFYLCASTPGQGSRSPLHFGNGTRLTVT.

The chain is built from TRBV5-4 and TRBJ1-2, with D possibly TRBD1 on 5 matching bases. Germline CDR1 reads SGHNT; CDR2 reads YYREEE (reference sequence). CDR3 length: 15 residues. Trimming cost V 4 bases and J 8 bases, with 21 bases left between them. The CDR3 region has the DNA TGTGCCAGCAGCCCGATCGGCGAAGGGGCCTCCGGCTACACCTTC. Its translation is CASSPIGEGASGYTF.

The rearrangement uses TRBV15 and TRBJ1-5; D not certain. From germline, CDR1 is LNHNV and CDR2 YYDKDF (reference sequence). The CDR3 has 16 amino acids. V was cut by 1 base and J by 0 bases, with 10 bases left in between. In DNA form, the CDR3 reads TGTGCCACCAGCAGAGTCGATGTTTATAGCAATCAGCCCCAGCATTTT. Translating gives CATSRVDVYSNQPQHF.

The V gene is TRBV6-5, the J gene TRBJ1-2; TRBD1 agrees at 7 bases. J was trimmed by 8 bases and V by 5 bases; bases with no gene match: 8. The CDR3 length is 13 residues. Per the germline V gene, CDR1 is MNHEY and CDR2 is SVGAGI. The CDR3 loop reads CASSTTGVYGYTF. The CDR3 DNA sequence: TGTGCCAGCAGTACAACAGGGGTTTACGGCTACACCTTC.

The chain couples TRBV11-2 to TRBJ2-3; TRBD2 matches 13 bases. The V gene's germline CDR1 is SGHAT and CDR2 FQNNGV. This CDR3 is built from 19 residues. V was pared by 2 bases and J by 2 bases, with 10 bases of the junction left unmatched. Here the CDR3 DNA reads TGTGCCAGCAGCTTACTTCGTCGGACTAGCGGGGGTTACACAGATACGCAGTATTTT. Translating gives CASSLLRRTSGGYTDTQYF. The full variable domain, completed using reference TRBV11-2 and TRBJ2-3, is EAGVAQSPRYKIIEKRQSVAFWCNPISGHATLYWYQQILGQGPKLLIQFQNNGVVDDSQLPKDRFSAERLKGVDSTLKIQPAKLEDSAVYLCASSLLRRTSGGYTDTQYFGPGTRLTVL.

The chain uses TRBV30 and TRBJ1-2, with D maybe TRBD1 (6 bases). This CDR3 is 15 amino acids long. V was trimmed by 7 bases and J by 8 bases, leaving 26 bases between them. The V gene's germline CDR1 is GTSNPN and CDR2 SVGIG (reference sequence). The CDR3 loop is CALKNGGAGSRGYTF. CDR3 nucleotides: TGTGCCTTAAAAAACGGGGGGGCCGGGTCTCGGGGCTACACCTTC.

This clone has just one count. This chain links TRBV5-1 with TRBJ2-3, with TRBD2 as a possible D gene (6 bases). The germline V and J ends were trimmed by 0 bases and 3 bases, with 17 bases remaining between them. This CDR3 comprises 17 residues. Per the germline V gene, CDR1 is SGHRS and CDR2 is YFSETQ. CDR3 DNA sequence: TGCGCCAGCAGCTTGGCCGGAGGGTTAGATGGGACAGATACGCAGTATTTT. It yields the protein CASSLAGGLDGTDTQYF.

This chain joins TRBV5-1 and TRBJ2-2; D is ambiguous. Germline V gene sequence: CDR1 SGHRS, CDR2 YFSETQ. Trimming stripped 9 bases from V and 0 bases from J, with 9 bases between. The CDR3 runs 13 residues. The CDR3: CATRTANTGELFF. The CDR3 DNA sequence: TGCGCCACCAGGACGGCGAACACCGGGGAGCTGTTTTTT.

The CDR3 region has the DNA TGCGCCAGCAGCCAAAATTCAGGGGGCGTTGAGACCCAGTACTTC. This sequence encodes CASSQNSGGVETQYF. The chain combines TRBV4-3 with TRBJ2-5, with 8 bases fitting TRBD1. The length of the CDR3 is 15 residues. After removal of 2 bases from V and 5 bases from J, the junction contained 7 bases not matched to a gene. In germline, CDR1 is LGHNA, CDR2 YSLEER.

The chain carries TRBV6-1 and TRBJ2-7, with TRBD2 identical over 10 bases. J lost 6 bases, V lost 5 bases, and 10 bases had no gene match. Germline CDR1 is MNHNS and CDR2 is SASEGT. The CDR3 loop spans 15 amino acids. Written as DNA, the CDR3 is TGTGCCAGCAGTACCCCGCGTAGCGGGAGGAGCGAGCAGTACTTC. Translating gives CASSTPRSGRSEQYF.

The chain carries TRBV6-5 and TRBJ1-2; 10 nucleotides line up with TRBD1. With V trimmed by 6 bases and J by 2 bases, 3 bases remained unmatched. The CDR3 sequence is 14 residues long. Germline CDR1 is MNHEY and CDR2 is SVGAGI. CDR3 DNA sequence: TGTGCCAGCAGCCGGGGACAGGGGAACTATGGCTACACCTTC. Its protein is CASSRGQGNYGYTF.

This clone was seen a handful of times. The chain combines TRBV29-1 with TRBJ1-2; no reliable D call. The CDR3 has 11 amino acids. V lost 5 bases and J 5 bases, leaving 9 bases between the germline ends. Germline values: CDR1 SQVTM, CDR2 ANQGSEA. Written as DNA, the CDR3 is TGCAGCGTTTCATGGGTATATGGCTACACCTTC. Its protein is CSVSWVYGYTF.

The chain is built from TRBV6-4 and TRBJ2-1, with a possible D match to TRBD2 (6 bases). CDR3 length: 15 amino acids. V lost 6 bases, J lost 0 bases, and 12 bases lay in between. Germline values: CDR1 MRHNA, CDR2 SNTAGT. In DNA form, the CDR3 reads TGTGCCAGCAGCGCAGACGGGGGCTCCTACAATGAGCAGTTCTTC. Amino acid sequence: CASSADGGSYNEQFF.

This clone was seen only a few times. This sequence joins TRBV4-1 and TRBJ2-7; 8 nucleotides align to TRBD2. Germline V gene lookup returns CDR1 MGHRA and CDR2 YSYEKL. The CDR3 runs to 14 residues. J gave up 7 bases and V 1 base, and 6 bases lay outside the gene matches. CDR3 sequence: CASSQGRLAGEQYF. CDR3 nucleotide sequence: TGCGCCAGCAGCCAAGGGAGGCTAGCGGGTGAGCAGTACTTC.

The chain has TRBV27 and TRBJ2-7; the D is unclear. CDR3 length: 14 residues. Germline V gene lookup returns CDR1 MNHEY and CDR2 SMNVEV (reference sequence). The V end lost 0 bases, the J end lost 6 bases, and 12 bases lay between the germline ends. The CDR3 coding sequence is TGTGCCAGCAGTTTATCGCCCAGACGAGTCGAGCAGTACTTC. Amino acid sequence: CASSLSPRRVEQYF.

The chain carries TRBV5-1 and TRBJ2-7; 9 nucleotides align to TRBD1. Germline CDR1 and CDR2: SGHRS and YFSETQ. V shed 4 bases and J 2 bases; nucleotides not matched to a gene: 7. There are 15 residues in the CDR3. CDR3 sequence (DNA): TGCGCCAGCAGCCCCACGGGACAGGGAACCTACGAGCAGTACTTC. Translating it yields CASSPTGQGTYEQYF.

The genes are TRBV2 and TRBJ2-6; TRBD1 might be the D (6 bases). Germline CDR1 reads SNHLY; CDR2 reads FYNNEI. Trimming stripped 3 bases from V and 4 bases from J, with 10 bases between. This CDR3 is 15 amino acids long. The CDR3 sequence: CASSDSGVGANVLTF. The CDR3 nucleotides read TGTGCCAGCAGTGACTCAGGGGTAGGGGCCAACGTCCTGACTTTC.

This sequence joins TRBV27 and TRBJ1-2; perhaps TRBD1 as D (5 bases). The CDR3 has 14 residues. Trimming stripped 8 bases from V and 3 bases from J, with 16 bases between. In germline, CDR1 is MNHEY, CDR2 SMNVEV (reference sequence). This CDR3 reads CASGRGRGDYGYTF. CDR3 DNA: TGTGCCAGCGGCCGGGGGAGGGGCGACTATGGCTACACCTTC.

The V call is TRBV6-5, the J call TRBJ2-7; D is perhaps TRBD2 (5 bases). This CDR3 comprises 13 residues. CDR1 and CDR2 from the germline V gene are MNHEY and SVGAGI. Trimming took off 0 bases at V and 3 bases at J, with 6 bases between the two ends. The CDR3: CASSYSRDYEQYF. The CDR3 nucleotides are TGTGCCAGCAGTTACTCCCGGGACTACGAGCAGTACTTC.

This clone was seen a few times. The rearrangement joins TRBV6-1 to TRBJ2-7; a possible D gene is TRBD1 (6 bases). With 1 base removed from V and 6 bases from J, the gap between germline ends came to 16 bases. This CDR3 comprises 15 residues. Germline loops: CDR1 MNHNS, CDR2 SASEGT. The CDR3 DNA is TGTGCCAGCAGTGAAGTTCCACAGGGTTTATCCGAGCAGTACTTC. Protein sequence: CASSEVPQGLSEQYF.

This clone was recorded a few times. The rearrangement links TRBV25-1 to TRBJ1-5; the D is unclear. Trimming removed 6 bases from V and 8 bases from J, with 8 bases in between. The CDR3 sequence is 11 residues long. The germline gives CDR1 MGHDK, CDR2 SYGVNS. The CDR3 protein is CASSPRKPQHF. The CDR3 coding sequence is TGTGCCAGCAGCCCCCGTAAGCCCCAGCATTTT.

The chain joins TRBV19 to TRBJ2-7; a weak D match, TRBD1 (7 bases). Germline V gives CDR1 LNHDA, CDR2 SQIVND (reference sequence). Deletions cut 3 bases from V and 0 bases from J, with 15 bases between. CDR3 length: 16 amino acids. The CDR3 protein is CASSMGLRDSSYEQYF. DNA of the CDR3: TGTGCCAGTAGTATGGGCCTGCGGGACAGCTCCTACGAGCAGTACTTC.

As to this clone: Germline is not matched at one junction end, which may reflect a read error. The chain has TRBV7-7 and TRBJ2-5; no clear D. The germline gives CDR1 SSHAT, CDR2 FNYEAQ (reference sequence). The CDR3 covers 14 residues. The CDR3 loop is CASSFSADHQTQYF. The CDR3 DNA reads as TGTGCTAGCAGCTTTTCGGCCGACCATCAGACCCAGTACTTC. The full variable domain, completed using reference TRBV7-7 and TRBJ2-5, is GAGVSQSPRYKVTKRGQDVTLRCDPISSHATLYWYQQALGQGPEFLTYFNYEAQPDKSGLPSDRFSAERPEGSISTLTIQRTEQRDSAMYRCASSFSADHQTQYFGPGTRLLVL.

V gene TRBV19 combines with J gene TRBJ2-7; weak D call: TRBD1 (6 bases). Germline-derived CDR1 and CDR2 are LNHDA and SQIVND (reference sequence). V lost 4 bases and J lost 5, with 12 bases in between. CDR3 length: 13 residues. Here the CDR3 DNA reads TGTGCCAGTAGTACTCGACAGGACGACGAGCAGTACTTC. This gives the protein CASSTRQDDEQYF.